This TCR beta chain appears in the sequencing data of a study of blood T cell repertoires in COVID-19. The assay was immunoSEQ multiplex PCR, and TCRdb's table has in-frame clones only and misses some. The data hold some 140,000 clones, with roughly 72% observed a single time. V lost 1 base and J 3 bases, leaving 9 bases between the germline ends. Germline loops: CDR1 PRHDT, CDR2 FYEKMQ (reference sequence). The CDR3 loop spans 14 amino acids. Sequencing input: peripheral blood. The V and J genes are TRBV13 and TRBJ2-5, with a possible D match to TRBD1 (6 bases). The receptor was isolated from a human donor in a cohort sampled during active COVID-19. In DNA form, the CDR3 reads TGTGCCAGCAGCTTAGTGTCAGGGGAAGAGACCCAGTACTTC. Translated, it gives CASSLVSGEETQYF.